The next 32 T cell receptor beta chains were all read from a single sample in a study of cytotoxic CD8 clonotypes in ibrutinib-treated CLL (dated by TCRdb to the early 2020s). Receptor amplification or capture employed the immunoSEQ multiplex PCR assay. This immuneACCESS table, as held by TCRdb, lists in-frame sequences with V and J called but not all clones. Of the missing ones, under half trace to an unresolved V gene in checked studies; the others have no known cause. This sample comprises approximately 100,000 clones, approximately 56% of them detected only once. The leading ten clones occupy 37% of the sample. The time point label, as the study defines it: 24 months on ibrutinib. The specimen was PBMCs, collected after 24 months of ibrutinib treatment. The origin of the receptors is a human donor with chronic lymphocytic leukemia.

The table lists this clone with a few counts. Other DNA sequences from this sample encode an identical CDR3 as well. V usage is TRBV11-3 and J usage is TRBJ1-1; perhaps TRBD1 as D (6 bases). The V gene's germline CDR1 is SGHNT and CDR2 YENEEA. The CDR3 totals 14 residues. V lost 1 base and J 1 base, leaving 7 bases between the germline ends. The DNA for the CDR3 is TGTGCCAGCAGCTTAGCGACAGGGAACACTGAAGCTTTCTTT. This gives the protein CASSLATGNTEAFF.

This clone was picked up one time. V and J are TRBV7-2 and TRBJ2-3; 14 nucleotides align to TRBD2. Germline lookup yields CDR1 SGHTA and CDR2 FQGNSA. J gave up 4 bases and V 0 bases, and 0 bases lay outside the gene matches. The CDR3 has 16 amino acids. The CDR3 DNA reads TGTGCCAGCAGCTTAGCGGGACTAGCGGGGGCAGATACGCAGTATTTT. Translated, it gives CASSLAGLAGADTQYF.

The chain links TRBV28 to TRBJ1-1; perhaps TRBD1 as D (5 bases). The CDR3 length is 15 residues. The germline V gene has CDR1 MDHEN and CDR2 SYDVKM. Trimming cost V 3 bases and J 5 bases, with 16 bases left between them. The CDR3 protein is CASSLPGLGATEAFF. CDR3 DNA sequence: TGTGCCAGCAGTTTGCCAGGGCTTGGAGCGACTGAAGCTTTCTTT.

The V gene is TRBV18, the J gene TRBJ1-2; D unclear. Per germline, CDR1 KGHSH and CDR2 LQKENI. This CDR3 region has 16 residues. The V end was cut by 2 bases, the J end by 2 bases, with 15 bases between. CDR3 in amino acids: CASSPGLAIRNYGYTF. CDR3 sequence (DNA): TGTGCCAGCTCACCAGGTTTAGCGATTAGAAACTATGGCTACACCTTC.

J is TRBJ2-3 and V is TRBV5-1, with 7 bases matching TRBD2. The CDR3 runs 15 residues. V lost 2 bases to trimming and J lost 2 bases; unmatched junction nucleotides: 5. Germline assignment: CDR1 SGHRS and CDR2 YFSETQ. CDR3 in DNA: TGCGCCAGCAGCTTTACGGGGGGTTTCACAGATACGCAGTATTTT. Encoded protein: CASSFTGGFTDTQYF.

The chain carries TRBV9 and TRBJ2-2; D not certain. V shed 0 bases and J shed 8 bases, with 5 bases lying between them. This CDR3 is built from 12 residues. Per the germline V gene, CDR1 is SGDLS and CDR2 is YYNGEE. The CDR3 spells CASSVGEGELFF. The CDR3 DNA sequence: TGTGCCAGCAGCGTAGGTGAGGGGGAGCTGTTTTTT. The full variable domain, its missing parts supplied by reference TRBV9 and TRBJ2-2, is DSGVTQTPKHLITATGQRVTLRCSPRSGDLSVYWYQQSLDQGLQFLIQYYNGEERAKGNILERFSAQQFPDLHSELNLSSLELGDSALYFCASSVGEGELFFGEGSRLTVL.

This clone was detected a few times. This chain connects TRBV2 to TRBJ2-7; possible D gene TRBD2, 5 bases. Trimming stripped 3 bases from V and 5 bases from J, with 14 bases between. The CDR3 length is 14 residues. Germline loops: CDR1 SNHLY, CDR2 FYNNEI. The CDR3 DNA follows: TGTGCCAGCAGTGAGGGAGACTCTCTCCACGAGCAGTACTTC. It yields the protein CASSEGDSLHEQYF.

This clone has just a few counts. The J gene is TRBJ1-1, the V gene TRBV28; 11 bases are shared with TRBD1. Germline V gene lookup returns CDR1 MDHEN and CDR2 SYDVKM. V shed 10 bases, J shed 4 bases, and the junction held 17 bases outside the gene matches. This CDR3 region has 17 residues. The chain's CDR3 is CATSLTGQGARSTEAFF. The CDR3 coding sequence is TGTGCCACCTCCCTGACCGGACAGGGGGCGCGGAGCACTGAAGCTTTCTTT.

V and J are TRBV5-6 and TRBJ2-5; no definite D call. The germline V gene encodes CDR1 SGHDT and CDR2 YYEEEE. Trimming shortened V by 0 bases and J by 5 bases, and 8 bases separated the two germline ends. CDR3 length: 13 residues. DNA of the CDR3: TGTGCCAGCAGCTTGGAGGCGTGGGAGACCCAGTACTTC. It yields the protein CASSLEAWETQYF.

A few counts support this clone. The chain is built from TRBV5-4 and TRBJ2-5, with 9 bases identical to TRBD1. Per the germline V gene, CDR1 is SGHNT and CDR2 is YYREEE (reference sequence). This CDR3 spans 15 amino acids. Unmatched junction bases numbered 9, after V lost 4 bases and J lost 5 bases. The CDR3 loop is CASSPRQGDRETQYF. The CDR3 DNA is TGTGCCAGCAGCCCGAGACAGGGGGATCGGGAGACCCAGTACTTC.

This clone was seen more than once but under ten times. This chain connects TRBV6-4 to TRBJ1-2; tentative D call: TRBD1 (6 bases). V dropped 8 bases and J dropped 7 bases, with 23 bases sitting between them. Looked up from germline, CDR1 is MRHNA and CDR2 is SNTAGT. The CDR3 has 15 amino acids. CDR3 nucleotides: TGTGCCAGCTCCCGGGACTCAGGGGCAGGTGGTGGCTACACCTTC. This encodes CASSRDSGAGGGYTF.

The chain combines TRBV27 with TRBJ2-5; 7 positions agree with TRBD1. The CDR3 sequence is 13 residues long. Germline CDR1 and CDR2: MNHEY and SMNVEV (reference sequence). V lost 6 bases to trimming and J lost 2 bases; unmatched junction nucleotides: 3. The CDR3 nucleotides are TGTGCCAGCAGACGGGGACAGCAAGAGACCCAGTACTTC. Amino acids: CASRRGQQETQYF.

The rearrangement uses TRBV9 and TRBJ1-1, with D perhaps matching TRBD1 (5 bases). Per germline, CDR1 SGDLS and CDR2 YYNGEE. Between the trimmed V and J ends, which lost 4 bases and 1 base, there was a span of 14 bases. The CDR3 is 15 amino acids. The CDR3 protein is CASSPTPTENTEAFF. In nucleotides, the CDR3 is TGTGCCAGCAGCCCGACCCCGACAGAGAACACTGAAGCTTTCTTT.

This clone has a handful of counts. The chain recombines TRBV7-9 with TRBJ2-7; D call uncertain. This CDR3 has 14 residues. Germline V CDR1 and CDR2: SEHNR, FQNEAQ (reference sequence). V lost 5 bases and J lost 0, with 11 bases in between. The CDR3 nucleotides are TGTGCCAGCAGCAGCTTACCTACCTCCTACGAGCAGTACTTC. Protein product: CASSSLPTSYEQYF.

V gene TRBV7-2 combines with J gene TRBJ2-5; 8 bases are a match to TRBD1. Per germline, CDR1 SGHTA and CDR2 FQGNSA. Trimming at V came to 5 bases and at J to 5 bases, leaving 4 bases not matched to a gene. The CDR3 consists of 13 residues. This CDR3 reads CASSGRTGETQYF. In DNA, the CDR3 is TGTGCCAGCAGCGGGCGGACAGGGGAGACCCAGTACTTC.

The chain couples TRBV30 to TRBJ1-1; maybe TRBD1 (6 bases). This CDR3 is built from 14 residues. CDR1 is GTSNPN, CDR2 SVGIG, per germline (reference sequence). The germline V and J ends were trimmed by 3 bases and 7 bases, with 18 bases remaining between them. Here the CDR3 reads CAWSAKGMTGEAFF. The CDR3 DNA follows: TGTGCCTGGAGCGCCAAAGGGATGACAGGTGAAGCTTTCTTT.

In its sample, this clone was seen a few times. This rearrangement joins TRBV6-6 to TRBJ2-1; the D gene is possibly TRBD2 (6 bases). Between the trimmed V and J ends, which lost 2 bases and 5 bases, there was a span of 10 bases. Per the germline V gene, CDR1 is MNHNY and CDR2 is SVGAGI (reference sequence). The CDR3 is made up of 14 amino acids. CDR3: CASSYKGGDNEQFF. CDR3 in DNA: TGTGCCAGCAGTTACAAAGGAGGGGACAATGAGCAGTTCTTC.

The genes are TRBV2 and TRBJ2-3; D not certain. Trimming shortened V by 1 base and J by 6 bases, and 11 bases separated the two germline ends. Germline CDR1 SNHLY, CDR2 FYNNEI. The CDR3 consists of 14 residues. The CDR3 reads CASSEELGFDTQYF. The CDR3 nucleotides are TGTGCCAGCAGTGAAGAACTTGGGTTTGATACGCAGTATTTT.

The sample holds a few counts of this clone. The V and J genes are TRBV25-1 and TRBJ2-6, with unresolved D. The CDR3 consists of 16 residues. Between the trimmed V and J ends, which lost 5 bases and 0 bases, there was a span of 11 bases. Germline V lookup: CDR1 MGHDK, CDR2 SYGVNS. Here the CDR3 reads CASSSWAASGANVLTF. The CDR3 DNA sequence: TGTGCCAGCAGTAGTTGGGCGGCCTCTGGGGCCAACGTCCTGACTTTC. The whole variable domain, remainder taken from reference TRBV25-1 and TRBJ2-6, is EADIYQTPRYLVIGTGKKITLECSQTMGHDKMYWYQQDPGMELHLIHYSYGVNSTEKGDLSSESTVSRIRTEHFPLTLESARPSHTSQYLCASSSWAASGANVLTFGAGSRLTVL.

The chain joins TRBV11-3 to TRBJ1-5; a possible D gene is TRBD1 (6 bases). The germline V and J ends were trimmed by 3 bases and 1 base, with 10 bases remaining between them. CDR1 is SGHNT, CDR2 YENEEA, per germline. There are 15 residues in the CDR3. CDR3 in amino acids: CASSLGGQSNQPQHF. Here the CDR3 DNA reads TGTGCCAGCAGCTTGGGAGGACAGAGCAATCAGCCCCAGCATTTT. The entire variable domain, with the rest obtained from reference TRBV11-3 and TRBJ1-5, is as follows: EAGVVQSPRYKIIEKKQPVAFWCNPISGHNTLYWYLQNLGQGPELLIRYENEEAVDDSQLPKDRFSAERLKGVDSTLKIQPAELGDSAVYLCASSLGGQSNQPQHFGDGTRLSIL.

The V and J genes are TRBV4-2 and TRBJ2-2; 9 bases are a match to TRBD2. CDR1 is LGHNA and CDR2 is YNFKEQ in the germline V gene. The CDR3 has 19 residues. J lost 0 bases, V lost 3 bases, and 11 bases had no gene match. In DNA form, the CDR3 reads TGTGCCAGCAGCCAGGCAGCGGGGGGCGCTAATACGAACACCGGGGAGCTGTTTTTT. Translated: CASSQAAGGANTNTGELFF.

The chain is built from TRBV25-1 and TRBJ2-3, with TRBD2 matching over 8 bases. The CDR3 is 16 amino acids. Germline values: CDR1 MGHDK, CDR2 SYGVNS. The junction had 8 bases not matched to a gene; V was cut back by 0 bases and J by 6 bases. The CDR3 here is CASSEYNGGARDTQYF. The CDR3 nucleotides read TGTGCCAGCAGTGAATATAACGGGGGGGCCAGGGATACGCAGTATTTT.

The chain is built from TRBV30 and TRBJ1-1; perhaps TRBD1 as D (6 bases). Per germline, CDR1 GTSNPN and CDR2 SVGIG (reference sequence). CDR3 length: 12 residues. The V end was cut by 3 bases, the J end by 11 bases, with 16 bases between. CDR3 nucleotides: TGTGCCTGGAGCACTGGCAGGGGTTGGGCTTTCTTT. Translated: CAWSTGRGWAFF.

V is TRBV4-3 and J is TRBJ1-2; tentatively, D is TRBD1 (5 bases). CDR1 and CDR2 (germline): LGHNA, YSLEER. Trimming left V 4 bases short and J 7 bases short, with 13 bases between. The CDR3 is 13 amino acids. The chain's CDR3 is CASSLQGWGGYTF. For the CDR3, the DNA is TGCGCCAGCAGCCTTCAGGGCTGGGGTGGCTACACCTTC.

J is TRBJ1-3 and V is TRBV5-6, with TRBD1 identical over 7 bases. Losses at the gene ends were 4 bases for V and 4 bases for J; bases not matched to a gene: 2. Germline V gene data show CDR1 as SGHDT and CDR2 as YYEEEE. The length of the CDR3 is 13 residues. The CDR3 sequence: CASSVTGGNTIYF. In DNA, the CDR3 is TGTGCCAGCAGCGTGACAGGGGGAAACACCATATATTTT.

The count of this clone is one. This rearrangement joins TRBV7-2 to TRBJ2-1; 7 nucleotides align to TRBD1. Germline assignment: CDR1 SGHTA and CDR2 FQGNSA. This CDR3 has 17 residues. V was pared by 4 bases and J by 1 base, with 10 bases of the junction left unmatched. This CDR3 reads CASSSGTAIKSYNEQFF. In DNA form, the CDR3 reads TGTGCCAGCAGCTCCGGGACAGCTATTAAATCCTACAATGAGCAGTTCTTC.

This clone has a handful of counts. The J gene is TRBJ2-5, the V gene TRBV7-3; TRBD2 is a possible D gene (6 bases). V was shortened by 2 bases and J by 4 bases, with 17 bases between the two germline ends. The CDR3 loop spans 16 amino acids. Germline V gene lookup returns CDR1 SGHTA and CDR2 FQGTGA. CDR3 nucleotide sequence: TGTGCCAGCAGCTTACGCGGGACGGTCCTTGGAGAGACCCAGTACTTC. It translates to CASSLRGTVLGETQYF.

This clone came up a few times. The rearrangement links TRBV7-2 to TRBJ1-6; tentatively, D is TRBD1 (6 bases). The V gene lost 1 base and the J gene lost 10 bases, with 14 bases spanning the gap. The CDR3 is 15 amino acids. Germline V gene sequence: CDR1 SGHTA, CDR2 FQGNSA. The CDR3 nucleotides read TGTGCCAGCAGCTTAGTGGCAGGGGAAGAATCACCCCTCCACTTT. Amino acids: CASSLVAGEESPLHF.

The chain uses TRBV30 and TRBJ1-1, with D possibly TRBD1 on 6 matching bases. The V end was cut by 5 bases, the J end by 1 base, with 14 bases between. Germline V gives CDR1 GTSNPN, CDR2 SVGIG (reference sequence). The CDR3 extends over 14 amino acids. CDR3 sequence reads: CAWGYMTGNTEAFF. Written as DNA, the CDR3 is TGTGCCTGGGGTTATATGACAGGGAACACTGAAGCTTTCTTT.

The chain joins TRBV19 to TRBJ2-1; D is possibly TRBD1 (6 bases). The length of the CDR3 is 13 residues. The ends were cut back, 3 bases at V and 6 bases at J, with 9 bases in the middle. Germline CDR1 is LNHDA and CDR2 is SQIVND (reference sequence). The CDR3 reads CASSIGQTNEQFF. The CDR3, as DNA: TGTGCCAGTAGTATCGGACAGACCAATGAGCAGTTCTTC.

V and J are TRBV19 and TRBJ1-2; D gene uncertain. The CDR3 spans 15 residues. The ends were cut back, 7 bases at V and 2 bases at J, with 17 bases in the middle. Germline V gene lookup returns CDR1 LNHDA and CDR2 SQIVND (reference sequence). CDR3 loop: CASTPRAGSNYGYTF. CDR3 bases: TGTGCCAGTACTCCCCGGGCAGGATCAAACTATGGCTACACCTTC. Using reference TRBV19 and TRBJ1-2 for the parts outside the CDR3, the full variable domain is DGGITQSPKYLFRKEGQNVTLSCEQNLNHDAMYWYRQDPGQGLRLIYYSQIVNDFQKGDIAEGYSVSREKKESFPLTVTSAQKNPTAFYLCASTPRAGSNYGYTFGSGTRLTVV.

The chain has TRBV7-8 and TRBJ2-2; 7 bases agree with TRBD1. J was trimmed by 4 bases and V by 6 bases; bases with no gene match: 5. CDR1 and CDR2 from the germline V gene are SGHVS and FQNEAQ. There are 14 residues in the CDR3. DNA of the CDR3: TGTGCCAGCAGACCCGACAGGGCCACCGGGGAGCTGTTTTTT. Translated, it gives CASRPDRATGELFF.